The present TCR beta chain was sequenced within a study of response to subunit inactivated influenza vaccine. In regard to this clonotype: The antigen remains undetermined.

The study's findings and limits: Every seasonal influenza vaccination brings in few new T cells, the authors suggested.

V lost 6 bases to trimming and J lost 6 bases, with 21 bases between them. This CDR3 contains 16 residues. In TCRdb, the RT-PCR reads were re-called with MiXCR into one record per CDR3 protein. This sample has hundreds of thousands of distinct CDR3 sequences, with roughly 25% found just once. The chain carries TRBV12-3 or TRBV12-4 and TRBJ2-1, with D possibly being TRBD2 (6 bases). This specimen was CD4+ T cells sorted from PBMCs, taken less than 6 days after vaccination. This receptor was obtained from a man in his forties or fifties who received an inactivated influenza vaccine. DNA for the CDR3: TGTGCCAGCAGCCCCCCGCCCCCCCTAGCGATCAATGAGCAGTTCTTC. This gives the protein CASSPPPPLAINEQFF.